The clone carrying this T cell receptor beta chain was counted a few times. Antigen: not known. CDR3 size: 15 residues. Trimming cost V 0 bases and J 7 bases, with 15 bases left between them. The germline V gene has CDR1 MGHRA and CDR2 YSYEKL. The sample originates from a study of cytomegalovirus exposure and HLA in healthy donors. Study results and limitations: In an earlier analysis, productive rearrangement rates for most beta V segments clustered near 87% or 30%. The authors later found HLA-associated TCR beta chains more clonally expanded than equally common others.

Primers for the PCR totalled 60 Vbeta and 13 Jbeta. Original analysis: Later work found 74 million or so unique TCR beta chains, with some 11 million shared. TCRdb's table, derived via immunoSEQ multiplex PCR, lists solely in-frame clones and lacks some. The V and J calls and the clone size are those of that table, but D and trimming were determined from the DNA. The table shows tens of thousands of clones, with around 75% occurring only once. The rearrangement links TRBV4-1 to TRBJ1-2; D unclear. This receptor was obtained from a man aged 55 to 70 in good health and CMV-seropositive. The sequencing input was PBMCs. In DNA, the CDR3 is TGCGCCAGCAGCCAAGATCCCGGGGATCATGGTGGCTACACCTTC. The encoded protein is CASSQDPGDHGGYTF.